This TCR beta chain was documented in a study of blood T cell repertoires in COVID-19. Study-wide background: In each case, the material was cDNA or gDNA derived from T cells, B-cell-depleted T cells, or PBMCs.

The germline CDR1 and CDR2 sequences are SGDLS and YYNGEE. The CDR3 length is 17 residues. Germline trimming cut 0 bases from V and 7 bases from J; bases unmatched to any gene: 7. As originally analysed: Reference gene primers were amplified, and this amplification served to estimate nucleated cell counts. Sequenced by immunoSEQ multiplex PCR; TCRdb stores in-frame clones only, minus some. The V and J calls and the clone size are those of that table, but D and trimming were determined from the DNA. The sample carries about 20,000 clones, about 90% recorded once. V is TRBV9 and J is TRBJ2-1; TRBD2 aligns across 13 bases. The origin of this receptor is a human donor in a cohort sampled during active COVID-19. The sequenced material came from peripheral blood. The DNA for the CDR3 is TGTGCCAGCAGCGTAGGTCCCGGGACTAGCGGGGTTAATGAGCAGTTCTTC. Its protein is CASSVGPGTSGVNEQFF.